The present entry profiles one TCR beta chain with its context. Per the original data handling: Using reference gene primer amplification, nucleated cell counts were estimated. The assay was immunoSEQ multiplex PCR, and TCRdb's table has in-frame clones only and misses some. The V and J calls and clone size come from that table; D and trimming were worked out from the DNA. Of approximately 500,000 clones in the sample, around 90% were seen once. The entry originates in a study of blood T cell repertoires in COVID-19. Study-level information: Sample material is recorded as cDNA or gDNA derived from T cells, B-cell-depleted T cells, or PBMCs.

Germline trimming cut 1 base from V and 5 bases from J; bases unmatched to any gene: 16. CDR1 LGHNA and CDR2 YNFKEQ come from the germline V gene. CDR3 length: 18 residues. Followed longitudinally, the Seattle patients had been enrolled during active infection. This clonotype was sampled from a woman between 45 and 60 years old with COVID-19, enrolled during active disease. V gene TRBV4-2 combines with J gene TRBJ2-5; 7 positions agree with TRBD1. What was sequenced was peripheral blood. The CDR3 bases are TGTGCCAGCAGCCAAGTGCCGGGCCGAGGAGAACAGGGGGAGACCCAGTACTTC. This translates into CASSQVPGRGEQGETQYF.